This T cell receptor (beta chain) was sequenced in a study of T cell clonotyping in hematopoietic cell transplantation. Study results and limitations: After transplant, recipient diversity fell while pathologically expanded clonotypes grew through day 180. Graft donor and pretransplant recipient Inverse Simpson Index values predicted broader posttransplant TCR diversity.

Generated by immunoSEQ multiplex PCR, the TCRdb table keeps only in-frame clones and is missing some. The repertoire consists of more than 11,000 clones, with just over 95% occurring once and the leading ten covering less than 5%. In the case of this clone: Its antigen remains unidentified.

Samples: about 28 days before transplant, then days 30, 100 and 180 after. CDR3 length: 16 residues. V was cut by 0 bases and J by 4 bases, with 15 bases left in between. Per the germline V gene, CDR1 is MGHRA and CDR2 is YSYEKL. Sequences were derived from peripheral blood mononuclear cells, sampled 30 days after allogeneic stem cell transplant. The genes are TRBV4-1 and TRBJ1-2; no clear D gene. The sequence derives from a female patient in her fifties or sixties who had an allogeneic stem cell transplant from an unrelated donor, so T cells may come from the graft donor. Some clones in this sample may be carry-over from other donors' samples. CDR3 nucleotide sequence: TGCGCCAGCAGCCAAGATCTTGATGCAGGCCGCTATGGCTACACCTTC. Amino acids: CASSQDLDAGRYGYTF.